The 20 T cell receptor beta chains given below trace back to one sample, sequenced in a study of blood T cell repertoires in COVID-19. The assay was immunoSEQ multiplex PCR, and TCRdb's table has in-frame clones only and misses some. This sample yields 150,000 to 200,000 clones, of which 80% to 90% are seen a single time; 3.6% belongs to the top ten. Sequencing was performed on PBMCs or T cells enriched from blood (not recorded which). All receptors come from a woman aged 45-65 years in a cohort exposed to, infected with or recovered from COVID-19 (not recorded which).

The chain is built from TRBV7-8 and TRBJ2-2; D might be TRBD2 (5 bases). The CDR3 has 13 residues. The germline gives CDR1 SGHVS, CDR2 FQNEAQ. The V end lost 6 bases, the J end lost 4 bases, and 9 bases lay between the germline ends. CDR3 bases: TGTGCCAGCAGGCAAACTAGCACCGGGGAGCTGTTTTTT. Amino acids: CASRQTSTGELFF.

J is TRBJ2-3 and V is TRBV11-2; 7 bases map to TRBD1. V was clipped by 3 bases and J by 2 bases; unmatched bases: 2. CDR1 is SGHAT and CDR2 is FQNNGV in the germline V gene. The CDR3 length is 14 residues. CDR3 loop: CASSFGQVTDTQYF. CDR3 nucleotide sequence: TGTGCCAGCAGCTTCGGACAGGTCACAGATACGCAGTATTTT.

The CDR3 DNA reads TGTGCCTGGACCTACGAGATCGGGACAGGGAGAGTGACTTTCTTT. It codes for CAWTYEIGTGRVTFF. The V call is TRBV30, the J call TRBJ1-1; TRBD1 matches 9 bases. The CDR3 covers 15 residues. Germline trimming cut 4 bases from V and 12 bases from J; bases unmatched to any gene: 18. Germline CDR1 GTSNPN, CDR2 SVGIG (reference sequence). Full variable domain (missing parts from reference TRBV30 and TRBJ1-1): SQTIHQWPATLVQPVGSPLSLECTVEGTSNPNLYWYRQAAGRGLQLLFYSVGIGQISSEVPQNLSASRPQDRQFILSSKKLLLSDSGFYLCAWTYEIGTGRVTFFGQGTRLTVV.

The chain recombines TRBV28 with TRBJ2-2; TRBD2 matches 10 bases. The germline V gene has CDR1 MDHEN and CDR2 SYDVKM. The CDR3 is made up of 15 amino acids. J gave up 2 bases and V 5 bases, and 2 bases lay outside the gene matches. The CDR3 loop is CASSTSGINTGELFF. Here the CDR3 DNA reads TGTGCCAGCAGTACTAGCGGGATCAACACCGGGGAGCTGTTTTTT.

V and J are TRBV6-5 and TRBJ2-5, with D possibly being TRBD1 (6 bases). Trimming shortened V by 2 bases and J by 5 bases, and 12 bases separated the two germline ends. Germline V gives CDR1 MNHEY, CDR2 SVGAGI. This CDR3 has 14 amino acids. The CDR3 coding sequence is TGTGCCAGCAGTTACGGGGGCTTAGGGGAGACCCAGTACTTC. As protein: CASSYGGLGETQYF.

The rearrangement uses TRBV2 and TRBJ1-5; maybe TRBD1 (5 bases). Trimming took 1 base from V and 6 from J, leaving 16 bases between them. Germline CDR1 and CDR2: SNHLY and FYNNEI. The CDR3 is 16 amino acids. The CDR3 loop is CASSEVGGPQAQPQHF. CDR3 coding DNA: TGTGCCAGCAGTGAAGTCGGGGGTCCGCAGGCTCAGCCCCAGCATTTT.

The CDR3 spells CASSQLAGGEDTQYF. The CDR3, as DNA: TGTGCCAGCAGCCAACTAGCGGGAGGTGAGGATACGCAGTATTTT. This chain uses TRBV3-1 (or the pseudogene TRBV3-2) with TRBJ2-3; 11 bases are shared with TRBD2. V lost 2 bases, J lost 6 bases, and 4 bases stayed unmatched. CDR3 length: 15 residues. The germline CDR1 and CDR2 sequences are LGHDT and YNNKEL (reference sequence).

The J gene is TRBJ1-6, the V gene TRBV7-2, with D unclear. Germline V CDR1 and CDR2: SGHTA, FQGNSA. The CDR3 is 13 amino acids. Trimming cost V 5 bases and J 7 bases, with 9 bases left between them. Here the CDR3 reads CASSPPGNSPLHF. The CDR3 nucleotides are TGTGCCAGCAGCCCCCCCGGGAATTCACCCCTCCACTTT.

The V call is TRBV5-1, the J call TRBJ2-1; 8 nucleotides agree with TRBD1. Germline V gives CDR1 SGHRS, CDR2 YFSETQ. The CDR3 has 17 amino acids. V shed 4 bases, J shed 2 bases, and the junction held 11 bases outside the gene matches. CDR3 sequence reads: CASSPLGTGATYNEQFF. The CDR3 bases are TGCGCCAGCAGCCCGCTTGGGACAGGAGCTACCTACAATGAGCAGTTCTTC.

This clone appeared once. The chain recombines TRBV2 with TRBJ1-2; 11 nucleotides agree with TRBD1. From germline, CDR1 is SNHLY and CDR2 FYNNEI. CDR3 length: 16 residues. Trimming took 10 bases from V and 4 from J; bases not matched to a gene: 14. In DNA form, the CDR3 reads TGTGCCACCGCATACGCCGGGACAGGGGGGACCTATGGCTACACCTTC. Amino acids: CATAYAGTGGTYGYTF.

The genes are TRBV13 and TRBJ2-7; perhaps TRBD1 as D (6 bases). In germline, CDR1 is PRHDT, CDR2 FYEKMQ (reference sequence). The V and J ends lost 4 bases and 3 bases respectively, with 25 bases between them. The CDR3 has 18 amino acids. CDR3 loop: CASSSFETGKTGHYEQYF. For the CDR3, the DNA is TGTGCCAGCAGCTCGTTCGAGACCGGAAAAACGGGACACTACGAGCAGTACTTC.

This sequence joins TRBV19 and TRBJ2-3, with 9 bases matching TRBD2. Trimming removed 5 bases from V and 3 bases from J; junction bases left unmatched: 9. This CDR3 has 16 residues. Germline-derived CDR1 and CDR2 are LNHDA and SQIVND (reference sequence). This CDR3 reads CASSSPGLAITDTQYF. DNA of the CDR3: TGTGCCAGTAGTTCTCCGGGACTAGCAATAACAGATACGCAGTATTTT.

The rearrangement links TRBV9 to TRBJ2-3; the match to TRBD2 covers 13 bases. Germline V gives CDR1 SGDLS, CDR2 YYNGEE. With 2 bases clipped from V and 0 bases from J, the junction kept 3 bases outside the gene matches. The CDR3 totals 17 residues. For the CDR3, the DNA is TGTGCCAGCAGCGTGAGGGGACTAGCGGGGAGCACAGATACGCAGTATTTT. It encodes CASSVRGLAGSTDTQYF. Supplemented by reference TRBV9 and TRBJ2-3, the full variable domain reads DSGVTQTPKHLITATGQRVTLRCSPRSGDLSVYWYQQSLDQGLQFLIQYYNGEERAKGNILERFSAQQFPDLHSELNLSSLELGDSALYFCASSVRGLAGSTDTQYFGPGTRLTVL.

This clone was detected once. This chain connects TRBV12-3 or TRBV12-4 to TRBJ2-5, with 8 nucleotides matching TRBD1. V lost 6 bases and J lost 6; bases outside the gene matches: 6. This CDR3 has 13 amino acids. The CDR3 DNA sequence: TGTGCCAGCAGCCCCACAGGGGGAAAGACCCAGTACTTC. Amino acid sequence: CASSPTGGKTQYF.

The V and J genes are TRBV5-4 and TRBJ2-7, with 7 bases lining up with TRBD1. Germline CDR1 and CDR2: SGHNT and YYREEE (reference sequence). The CDR3 is made up of 15 amino acids. V dropped 1 base and J dropped 0; count of bases not matched to a gene: 4. CDR3 in amino acids: CASSLPGTASYEQYF. The CDR3 bases are TGTGCCAGCAGCTTGCCCGGGACAGCCTCCTACGAGCAGTACTTC.

V gene TRBV7-2 combines with J gene TRBJ2-5, with TRBD1 identical over 10 bases. The J segment lost 1 base and the V segment lost 5 bases, leaving 4 bases of the junction unmatched. This CDR3 spans 15 amino acids. CDR1 is SGHTA and CDR2 is FQGNSA in the germline V gene. The CDR3 DNA reads TGTGCCAGCAGCAGGGACAGGGGAGGCCAAGAGACCCAGTACTTC. Encoded protein: CASSRDRGGQETQYF.

This clone was observed once. The rearrangement links TRBV2 to TRBJ2-2; 11 bases are shared with TRBD2. From germline, CDR1 is SNHLY and CDR2 FYNNEI. The J segment lost 4 bases and the V segment lost 6 bases, leaving 4 bases of the junction unmatched. This CDR3 spans 15 amino acids. Here the CDR3 reads CASRLSGGGTGELFF. The DNA for the CDR3 is TGTGCCAGCAGACTTAGCGGGGGGGGCACCGGGGAGCTGTTTTTT.

The rearrangement links TRBV11-2 to TRBJ2-7; 7 nucleotides line up with TRBD1. Germline values: CDR1 SGHAT, CDR2 FQNNGV. The CDR3 totals 12 residues. The V segment lost 2 bases and the J segment 10 bases; nucleotides outside the gene matches: 5. The CDR3 coding sequence is TGTGCCAGCAGCTTATTAGGGGACAGTCAGTACTTC. Its translation is CASSLLGDSQYF. Combining the CDR3 with reference TRBV11-2 and TRBJ2-7 gives the whole variable domain EAGVAQSPRYKIIEKRQSVAFWCNPISGHATLYWYQQILGQGPKLLIQFQNNGVVDDSQLPKDRFSAERLKGVDSTLKIQPAKLEDSAVYLCASSLLGDSQYFGPGTRLTVT.

V and J are TRBV2 and TRBJ1-3; D ambiguous. V lost 7 bases to trimming and J lost 0 bases, with 7 bases between them. The germline V gene has CDR1 SNHLY and CDR2 FYNNEI. There are 13 residues in the CDR3. In DNA, the CDR3 is TGTGCCAGCAATCCCTTCTCTGGAAACACCATATATTTT. Translating it yields CASNPFSGNTIYF. Full variable domain (remainder filled in from reference TRBV2 and TRBJ1-3): EPEVTQTPSHQVTQMGQEVILRCVPISNHLYFYWYRQILGQKVEFLVSFYNNEISEKSEIFDDQFSVERPDGSNFTLKIRSTKLEDSAMYFCASNPFSGNTIYFGEGSWLTVV.

This clone was detected only a few times. The V and J genes are TRBV27 and TRBJ1-1, with unresolved D. The CDR3 loop spans 14 amino acids. V lost 9 bases to trimming and J lost 2 bases, with 16 bases between them. The germline gives CDR1 MNHEY, CDR2 SMNVEV (reference sequence). The CDR3 sequence is CASKAGGQNTEAFF. CDR3 coding DNA: TGTGCCAGTAAGGCGGGCGGCCAAAACACTGAAGCTTTCTTT.